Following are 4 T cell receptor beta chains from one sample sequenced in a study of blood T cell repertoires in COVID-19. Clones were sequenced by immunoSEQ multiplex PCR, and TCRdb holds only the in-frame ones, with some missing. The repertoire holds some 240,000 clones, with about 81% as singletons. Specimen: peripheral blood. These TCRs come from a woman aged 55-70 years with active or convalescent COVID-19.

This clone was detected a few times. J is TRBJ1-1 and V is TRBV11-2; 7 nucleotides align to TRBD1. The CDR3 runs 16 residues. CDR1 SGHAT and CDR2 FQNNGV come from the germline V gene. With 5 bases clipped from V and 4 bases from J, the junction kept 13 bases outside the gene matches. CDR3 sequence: CASSPGLGGGSTEAFF. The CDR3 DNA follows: TGTGCCAGCAGCCCCGGGTTAGGGGGCGGTTCCACTGAAGCTTTCTTT.

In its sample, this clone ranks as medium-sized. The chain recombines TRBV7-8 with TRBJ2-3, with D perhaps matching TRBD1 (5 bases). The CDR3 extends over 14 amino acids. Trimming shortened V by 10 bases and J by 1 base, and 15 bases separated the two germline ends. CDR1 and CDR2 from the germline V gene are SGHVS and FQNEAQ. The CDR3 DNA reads TGTGCCACCTCCCTAGGGGTAGGCACAGATACGCAGTATTTT. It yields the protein CATSLGVGTDTQYF.

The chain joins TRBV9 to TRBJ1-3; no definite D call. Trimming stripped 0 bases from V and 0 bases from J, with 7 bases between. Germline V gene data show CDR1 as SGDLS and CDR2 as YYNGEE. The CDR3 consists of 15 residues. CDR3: CASSVDINSGNTIYF. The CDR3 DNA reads TGTGCCAGCAGCGTAGACATAAACTCTGGAAACACCATATATTTT.

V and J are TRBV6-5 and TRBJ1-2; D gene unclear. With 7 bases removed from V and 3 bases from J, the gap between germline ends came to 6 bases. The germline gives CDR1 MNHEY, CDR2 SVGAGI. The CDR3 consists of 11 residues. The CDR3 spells CASTSDYGYTF. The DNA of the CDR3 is TGTGCCAGCACCTCGGACTATGGCTACACCTTC.